This is a list of T cell receptor beta chains from one sample in a study of CD8+ T cells in alopecia areata. The table came from immunoSEQ multiplex PCR; TCRdb's copy has only in-frame clones and leaves some out. The repertoire includes 140,000 to 150,000 clones, 51% of them detected once, and over 0.75% sits in the top ten. This sample comprised CD4+ T cells sorted from blood, obtained at week 0. The receptors derive from a human donor with alopecia areata. Both conserved end residues are part of each CDR3. Each record gives: V gene, D gene, J gene, clone size, CDR3 DNA, CDR3 protein. D genes are given only for firm matches. Expanded clones are given a class, and other clones once, few, many or no size at all.

V: TRBV6-6
D: TRBD1
J: TRBJ1-2
size: NA
DNA: TGTGCCAGCAGGGGGGACAGGGCCTATGGCTACACCTTC
CDR3: CASRGDRAYGYTF

V: TRBV19
D: NA
J: TRBJ1-2
size: NA
DNA: TGTGCCAGTACCTCCGGGACGGCGCCGGGAGGCTACACCTTC
CDR3: CASTSGTAPGGYTF

V: TRBV29-1
D: NA
J: TRBJ2-1
size: NA
DNA: TGCAGCGCAATTGGACGGGTTAATGAGCAGTTCTTC
CDR3: CSAIGRVNEQFF

V: TRBV30
D: NA
J: TRBJ1-1
size: NA
DNA: TGTGCCTGGAGTCCCGGGAACACTGAAGCTTTCTTT
CDR3: CAWSPGNTEAFF

V: TRBV30
D: TRBD2
J: TRBJ2-5
size: NA
DNA: TGTGCCTGGAGTCCCCATCCTCCCGGGACTAGCGGGAGCTCGGGCGAGACCCAGTACTTC
CDR3: CAWSPHPPGTSGSSGETQYF

V: TRBV5-6
D: NA
J: TRBJ2-7
size: NA
DNA: TGTGCCAGCAGCTTGTCGCCCTACGAGCAGTACTTC
CDR3: CASSLSPYEQYF

V: TRBV5-1
D: NA
J: TRBJ2-6
size: NA
DNA: TGCGCCAGCAGCTCGATTTCAGGGGCCAACGTCCTGACTTTC
CDR3: CASSSISGANVLTF

V: TRBV5-6
D: NA
J: TRBJ2-5
size: few
DNA: TGTGCCAGCAGCTTGGAACGATTAGAGACCCAGTACTTC
CDR3: CASSLERLETQYF

V: TRBV29-1
D: NA
J: TRBJ1-5
size: NA
DNA: TGCAGCGCAGTGACGGCCAATCAGCCCCAGCATTTT
CDR3: CSAVTANQPQHF

V: TRBV29-1
D: TRBD2
J: TRBJ2-1
size: NA
DNA: TGCAGCGTTGGGACTAGCGGGAGGGCCGGTGAGCAGTTCTTC
CDR3: CSVGTSGRAGEQFF

V: TRBV29-1
D: NA
J: TRBJ2-7
size: NA
DNA: TGCAGCGTTGGACAGGACTCCTACGAGCAGTACTTC
CDR3: CSVGQDSYEQYF

V: TRBV7-3
D: TRBD2
J: TRBJ2-5
size: few
DNA: TGTGCCAGCAGCGTTAGCGGGAGGGCAGATAGGAAAGAGACCCAGTACTTC
CDR3: CASSVSGRADRKETQYF

V: TRBV28
D: TRBD2
J: TRBJ2-1
size: NA
DNA: TGTGCCAGCAGCTCGCCTAGCGGGAGCGACGATGAGCAGTTCTTC
CDR3: CASSSPSGSDDEQFF

V: TRBV4-2
D: NA
J: TRBJ1-1
size: NA
DNA: TGTGCCAGCAGTGAAGCGGTTAGGGGCACTGAAGCTTTCTTT
CDR3: CASSEAVRGTEAFF

V: TRBV5-1
D: TRBD2
J: TRBJ2-1
size: NA
DNA: TGCGCCAGCAGCTTGCCGGGACTACCACCCTACAATGAGCAGTTCTTC
CDR3: CASSLPGLPPYNEQFF

V: TRBV29-1
D: TRBD1
J: TRBJ2-4
size: NA
DNA: TGCAGCGTTGGTATGGACAGGCGTACCATTCAGTACTTC
CDR3: CSVGMDRRTIQYF

V: TRBV9
D: NA
J: TRBJ2-3
size: NA
DNA: TGTGCCAGCAGCGTGTTCAGCTCCACAGATACGCAGTATTTT
CDR3: CASSVFSSTDTQYF

V: TRBV15
D: NA
J: TRBJ1-2
size: few
DNA: TGTGCCACCAGCAGAGATCGGTACGGGGGCGCCGACTATGGCTACACCTTC
CDR3: CATSRDRYGGADYGYTF

V: TRBV2
D: NA
J: TRBJ2-4
size: NA
DNA: TGTGCCAGCAAGGAAAGGTTCGGGAACATTCAGTACTTC
CDR3: CASKERFGNIQYF

V: TRBV4-2
D: NA
J: TRBJ2-3
size: NA
DNA: TGTGCCAGCAGCCAAGATAGAGGAGGAGATACGCAGTATTTT
CDR3: CASSQDRGGDTQYF

V: TRBV28
D: NA
J: TRBJ2-1
size: once
DNA: TGTGCCAGCAGCCTCGAGGAAGAGCAGTTCTTC
CDR3: CASSLEEEQFF

V: TRBV11-3
D: NA
J: TRBJ2-5
size: NA
DNA: TGTGCCAGCAGCCGAGGCAGGCAAGAGACCCAGTACTTC
CDR3: CASSRGRQETQYF

V: TRBV2
D: NA
J: TRBJ2-1
size: NA
DNA: TGTGCCAGCAGTCCTACTGGTCATGAGCAGTTCTTC
CDR3: CASSPTGHEQFF

V: TRBV30
D: TRBD1
J: TRBJ1-2
size: NA
DNA: TGTGCCTGGGACAGGGATTATGGCTACACCTTC
CDR3: CAWDRDYGYTF

V: TRBV29-1
D: TRBD1
J: TRBJ2-7
size: NA
DNA: TGCAGCGCTAGCACGGGACAGCTCTACGAGCAGTACTTC
CDR3: CSASTGQLYEQYF

V: TRBV29-1
D: TRBD1
J: TRBJ2-7
size: NA
DNA: TGCAGCGTTGCTCGGTGGGACAGCGCGCAAGGGCACGAGCAGTACTTC
CDR3: CSVARWDSAQGHEQYF

V: TRBV30
D: NA
J: TRBJ2-3
size: NA
DNA: TGTGCCTGGAGTCCGAAGAACACAGATACGCAGTATTTT
CDR3: CAWSPKNTDTQYF

V: TRBV29-1
D: TRBD2
J: TRBJ2-3
size: NA
DNA: TGCAGCGTCGACGGGGGGGAAGATACGCAGTATTTT
CDR3: CSVDGGEDTQYF

V: TRBV30
D: TRBD1
J: TRBJ2-7
size: NA
DNA: TGTGCCTGGGACAGGGGGGGGTTCTACGAGCAGTACTTC
CDR3: CAWDRGGFYEQYF

V: TRBV5-1
D: NA
J: TRBJ2-2
size: NA
DNA: TGCGCCAGCAGTTTACGACAAGTCTACACCGGGGAGCTGTTTTTT
CDR3: CASSLRQVYTGELFF

V: TRBV4-1
D: NA
J: TRBJ1-4
size: once
DNA: TGCGCCAGCAGCCAAGAACTCAGGGACATTGAAAAACTGTTTTTT
CDR3: CASSQELRDIEKLFF

V: TRBV4-1
D: TRBD2
J: TRBJ2-1
size: few
DNA: TGCGCCAGCAGCCCGGGACTAGCGGGATACAATGAGCAGTTCTTC
CDR3: CASSPGLAGYNEQFF

V: TRBV30
D: NA
J: TRBJ1-2
size: once
DNA: TGTGCCTGGAGGGGAGGGGCAACGTATGGCTACACCTTC
CDR3: CAWRGGATYGYTF

V: TRBV2
D: NA
J: TRBJ2-5
size: NA
DNA: TGTGCCAGCAGTGACGTCAGGGGCCAAGAGACCCAGTACTTC
CDR3: CASSDVRGQETQYF

V: TRBV7-2
D: NA
J: TRBJ2-5
size: NA
DNA: TGTGCCTCCCGGGAAGAGACCCAGTACTTC
CDR3: CASREETQYF

V: TRBV7-9
D: TRBD2
J: TRBJ2-7
size: once
DNA: TGTGCCAGCAGCCCCGGGGGGGCAGTAGCGGGAGACGAGCAGTACTTC
CDR3: CASSPGGAVAGDEQYF

V: TRBV29-1
D: NA
J: TRBJ2-5
size: NA
DNA: TGCAGCGTCGGGGAGGAGACCCAGTACTTC
CDR3: CSVGEETQYF

V: TRBV25-1
D: NA
J: TRBJ2-7
size: NA
DNA: TGTGCCAGCAGCCGGGGCAACTCCTACGAGCAGTACTTC
CDR3: CASSRGNSYEQYF

V: TRBV6-6
D: TRBD1
J: TRBJ1-5
size: NA
DNA: TGTGCCAGCAGGTCCCAGGGGGCTAACTTCAATCAGCCCCAGCATTTT
CDR3: CASRSQGANFNQPQHF

V: TRBV30
D: NA
J: TRBJ2-7
size: NA
DNA: TGTGCCTGGAGTCAAGGGCCCTACGAGCAGTACTTC
CDR3: CAWSQGPYEQYF

V: TRBV25-1
D: NA
J: TRBJ2-3
size: NA
DNA: TGTGCCAGCAGTGAACCAGGGAAGGATACGCAGTATTTT
CDR3: CASSEPGKDTQYF

V: TRBV2
D: NA
J: TRBJ1-5
size: few
DNA: TGTGCCAGCAGTGAACGGGGACTGCAGGGGAATCAGCCCCAGCATTTT
CDR3: CASSERGLQGNQPQHF

V: TRBV27
D: TRBD2
J: TRBJ2-7
size: few
DNA: TGTGCCAGCAGTTCCCTTCCCGGGACTAGCGGGGCCGCGGGGGAGCAGTACTTC
CDR3: CASSSLPGTSGAAGEQYF

V: TRBV29-1
D: TRBD1
J: TRBJ1-5
size: NA
DNA: TGCAGCGTGATGACGGGACAGGGCGATCAGCCCCAGCATTTT
CDR3: CSVMTGQGDQPQHF

V: TRBV5-1
D: TRBD1
J: TRBJ1-1
size: NA
DNA: TGCGCCAGCAGCTTGGGTCAGGGGGCGTCTTTCTCTGAAGCTTTCTTT
CDR3: CASSLGQGASFSEAFF

V: TRBV29-1
D: TRBD2
J: TRBJ2-3
size: NA
DNA: TGCAGCGTTCTTGGTAGCGGGAGCTTTGATACGCAGTATTTT
CDR3: CSVLGSGSFDTQYF

V: TRBV25-1
D: NA
J: TRBJ2-7
size: NA
DNA: TGTGCCAGCAGTGTTCAGGGTGGCCACGAGCAGTACTTC
CDR3: CASSVQGGHEQYF

V: TRBV18
D: TRBD2
J: TRBJ2-1
size: NA
DNA: TGTGCCAGCTCACCTCAATGGGGGGGAGAGCAGTTCTTC
CDR3: CASSPQWGGEQFF

V: TRBV30
D: NA
J: TRBJ1-1
size: NA
DNA: TGTGCCTGGATATTATTTGGTTCGAACACTGAAGCTTTCTTT
CDR3: CAWILFGSNTEAFF

V: TRBV7-2
D: NA
J: TRBJ1-5
size: NA
DNA: TGTGCCAGCAGCTCGGGGACCTGGAGCAATCAGCCCCAGCATTTT
CDR3: CASSSGTWSNQPQHF

V: TRBV12-1
D: NA
J: TRBJ2-7
size: NA
DNA: TGTGCCAGCAGCTTACCAACTACCAGACTAGCGGGACCCTACGAGCAGTACTTC
CDR3: CASSLPTTRLAGPYEQYF

V: TRBV19
D: NA
J: TRBJ1-5
size: once
DNA: TGTGCCAGCCAGTGGGGGTGGGGCAATCAGCCCCAGCATTTT
CDR3: CASQWGWGNQPQHF

V: TRBV19
D: TRBD1
J: TRBJ1-4
size: few
DNA: TGTGCCAGTAGTACTCACAGGGGACGTGTTGAAAAACTGTTTTTT
CDR3: CASSTHRGRVEKLFF

V: TRBV29-1
D: TRBD2
J: TRBJ2-7
size: NA
DNA: TGCAGCGTTAGGGCCCCCGGGGGGGACCTGTACTTC
CDR3: CSVRAPGGDLYF

V: TRBV5-6
D: TRBD2
J: TRBJ2-1
size: NA
DNA: TGTGCCAGCAGCTTGGTAATTGCTAGCGGCGAGCAGTTCTTC
CDR3: CASSLVIASGEQFF

V: TRBV18
D: NA
J: TRBJ1-1
size: few
DNA: TGTGCCAGCTCACCAGGTACTCGGGGGCTCTCTGAAGCTTTCTTT
CDR3: CASSPGTRGLSEAFF

V: TRBV2
D: NA
J: TRBJ2-2
size: NA
DNA: TGTGCCAGCAGCGTTTTAGAGAACACCGGGGAGCTGTTTTTT
CDR3: CASSVLENTGELFF